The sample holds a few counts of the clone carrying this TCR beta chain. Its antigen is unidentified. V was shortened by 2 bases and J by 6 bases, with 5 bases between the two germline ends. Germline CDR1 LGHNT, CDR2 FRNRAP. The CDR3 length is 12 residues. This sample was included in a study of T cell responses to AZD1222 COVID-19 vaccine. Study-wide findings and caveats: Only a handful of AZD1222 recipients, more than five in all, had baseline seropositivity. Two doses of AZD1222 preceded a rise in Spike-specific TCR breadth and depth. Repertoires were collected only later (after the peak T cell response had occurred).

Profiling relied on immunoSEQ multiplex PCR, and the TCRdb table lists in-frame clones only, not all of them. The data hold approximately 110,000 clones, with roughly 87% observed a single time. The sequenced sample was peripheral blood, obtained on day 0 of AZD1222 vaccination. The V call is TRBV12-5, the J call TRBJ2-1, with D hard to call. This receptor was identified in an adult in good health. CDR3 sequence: CASGLSVNEQFF. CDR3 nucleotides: TGTGCTAGTGGTTTGAGCGTCAATGAGCAGTTCTTC.